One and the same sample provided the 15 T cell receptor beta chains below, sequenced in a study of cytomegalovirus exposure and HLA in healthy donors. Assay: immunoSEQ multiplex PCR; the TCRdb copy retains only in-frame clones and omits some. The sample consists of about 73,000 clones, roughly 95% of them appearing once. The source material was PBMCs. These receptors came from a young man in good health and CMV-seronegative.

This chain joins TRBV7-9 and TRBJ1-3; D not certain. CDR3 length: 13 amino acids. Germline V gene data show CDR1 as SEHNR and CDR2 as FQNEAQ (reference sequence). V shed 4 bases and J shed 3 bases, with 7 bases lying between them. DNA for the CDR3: TGTGCCAGCAGCTGGGGAGGTGGAAACACCATATATTTT. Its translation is CASSWGGGNTIYF.

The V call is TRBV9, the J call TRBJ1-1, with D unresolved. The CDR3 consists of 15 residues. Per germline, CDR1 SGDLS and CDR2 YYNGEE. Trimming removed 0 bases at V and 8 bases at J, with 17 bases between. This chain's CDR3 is CASSVGSAPVGEAFF. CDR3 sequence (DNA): TGTGCCAGCAGCGTAGGCTCGGCTCCGGTGGGCGAAGCTTTCTTT.

CDR3 DNA: TGTGCCAGCAGTTTCTTCCGGGACAGGGAGCGGGACACCGGGGAGCTGTTTTTT. Translated, it gives CASSFFRDRERDTGELFF. This chain connects TRBV6-9 to TRBJ2-2; 9 positions match TRBD1. V shed 4 bases, J shed 3 bases, and the junction held 12 bases outside the gene matches. Germline CDR1 and CDR2: MNHGY and SVAAGI. The CDR3 has 18 amino acids.

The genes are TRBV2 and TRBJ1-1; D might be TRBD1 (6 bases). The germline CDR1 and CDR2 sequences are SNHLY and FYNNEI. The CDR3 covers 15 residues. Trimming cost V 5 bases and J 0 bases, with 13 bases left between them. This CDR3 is CASSRQALMNTEAFF. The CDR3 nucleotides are TGTGCCAGCAGTCGACAGGCTCTCATGAACACTGAAGCTTTCTTT.

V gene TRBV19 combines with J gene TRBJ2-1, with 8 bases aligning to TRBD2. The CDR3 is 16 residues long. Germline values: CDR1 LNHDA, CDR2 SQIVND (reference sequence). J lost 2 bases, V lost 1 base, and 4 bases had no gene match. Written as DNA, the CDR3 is TGTGCCAGTAGTATAGGCGGGGGGACCACCTACAATGAGCAGTTCTTC. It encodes CASSIGGGTTYNEQFF.

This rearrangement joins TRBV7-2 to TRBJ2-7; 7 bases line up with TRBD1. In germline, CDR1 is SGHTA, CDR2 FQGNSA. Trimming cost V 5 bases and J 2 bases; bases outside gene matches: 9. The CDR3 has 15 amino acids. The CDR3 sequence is CASSRQGTPPYEQYF. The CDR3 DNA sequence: TGTGCCAGCAGCCGACAGGGAACCCCCCCCTACGAGCAGTACTTC.

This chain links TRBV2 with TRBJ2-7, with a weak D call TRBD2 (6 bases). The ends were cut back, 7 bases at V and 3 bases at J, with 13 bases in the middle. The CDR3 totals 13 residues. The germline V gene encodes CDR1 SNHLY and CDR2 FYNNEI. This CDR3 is CASKRTMVYEQYF. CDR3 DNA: TGTGCCAGCAAGCGGACTATGGTCTACGAGCAGTACTTC. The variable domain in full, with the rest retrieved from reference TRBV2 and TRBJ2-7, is EPEVTQTPSHQVTQMGQEVILRCVPISNHLYFYWYRQILGQKVEFLVSFYNNEISEKSEIFDDQFSVERPDGSNFTLKIRSTKLEDSAMYFCASKRTMVYEQYFGPGTRLTVT.

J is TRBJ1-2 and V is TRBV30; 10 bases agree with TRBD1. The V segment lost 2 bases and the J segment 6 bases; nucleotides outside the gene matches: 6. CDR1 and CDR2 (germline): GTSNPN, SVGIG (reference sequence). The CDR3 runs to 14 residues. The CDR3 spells CAWSLTGTGDGYTF. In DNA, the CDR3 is TGTGCCTGGAGTTTAACCGGGACAGGGGATGGCTACACCTTC.

Here the CDR3 DNA reads TGTGCCAGCAGTGCGCTTAGAACAGGGGGGAATGAAAAACTGTTTTTT. Amino acids: CASSALRTGGNEKLFF. This rearrangement joins TRBV6-1 to TRBJ1-4; 8 bases match TRBD1. In germline, CDR1 is MNHNS, CDR2 SASEGT. This CDR3 region has 16 residues. J gave up 5 bases and V 4 bases, and 9 bases lay outside the gene matches.

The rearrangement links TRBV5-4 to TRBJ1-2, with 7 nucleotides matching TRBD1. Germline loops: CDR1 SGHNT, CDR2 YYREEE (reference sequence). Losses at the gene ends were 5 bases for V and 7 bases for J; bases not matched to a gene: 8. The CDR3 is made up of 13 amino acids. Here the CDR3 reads CASRQQGDFGYTF. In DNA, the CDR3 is TGTGCCAGCAGGCAGCAGGGGGATTTTGGCTACACCTTC.

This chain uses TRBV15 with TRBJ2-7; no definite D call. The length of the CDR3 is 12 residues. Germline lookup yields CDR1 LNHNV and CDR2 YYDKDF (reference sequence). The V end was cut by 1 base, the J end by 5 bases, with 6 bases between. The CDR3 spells CATSRGLDEQYF. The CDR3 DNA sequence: TGTGCCACCAGCAGAGGTTTAGACGAGCAGTACTTC.

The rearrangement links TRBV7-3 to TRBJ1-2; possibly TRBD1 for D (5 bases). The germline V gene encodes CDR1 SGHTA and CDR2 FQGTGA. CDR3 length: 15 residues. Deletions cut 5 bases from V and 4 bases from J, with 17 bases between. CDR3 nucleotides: TGTGCCAGCAGCCCCACCTCGGGCAGGGTCTATGGCTACACCTTC. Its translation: CASSPTSGRVYGYTF.

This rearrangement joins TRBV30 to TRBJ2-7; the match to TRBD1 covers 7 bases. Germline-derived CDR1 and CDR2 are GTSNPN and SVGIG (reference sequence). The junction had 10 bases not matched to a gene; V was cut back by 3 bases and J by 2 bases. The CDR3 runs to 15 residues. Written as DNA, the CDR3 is TGTGCCTGGAGACAAGGACAGGCGCGAGCCTACGAGCAGTACTTC. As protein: CAWRQGQARAYEQYF.

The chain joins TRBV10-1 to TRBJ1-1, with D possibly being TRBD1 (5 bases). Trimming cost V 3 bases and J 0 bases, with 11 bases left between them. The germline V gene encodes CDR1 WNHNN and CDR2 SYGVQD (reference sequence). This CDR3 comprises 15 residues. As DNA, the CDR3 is TGCGCCAGCAGTGAAAGACAGAGTATGAACACTGAAGCTTTCTTT. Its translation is CASSERQSMNTEAFF.

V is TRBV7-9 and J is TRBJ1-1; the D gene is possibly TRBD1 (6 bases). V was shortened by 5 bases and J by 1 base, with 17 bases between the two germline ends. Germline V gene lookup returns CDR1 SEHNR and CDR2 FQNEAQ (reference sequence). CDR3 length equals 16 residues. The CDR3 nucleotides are TGTGCCAGCAGCCTCAGGGGCTACATGGGGAACACTGAAGCTTTCTTT. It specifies CASSLRGYMGNTEAFF.